Following are 13 T cell receptor beta chains from one sample sequenced in a study of T cells expressing NK-cell markers. For each CDR3 protein, TCRdb gives one entry from its re-call of the 5' RACE reads, without DNA. This sample contains about 460,000 distinct CDR3 sequences. Sequencing input: blood T cells: a sorted CD56 or NKG2C T cell subset, CD4+ or CD8+ T cells, or bulk PBMC T cells (not recorded which). Receptors originate from a woman between 50 and 59 years old in good health.

The chain has TRBV12-3 or TRBV12-4 and TRBJ1-2; there is no DNA to check the TCRdb D call of TRBD1. The length of the CDR3 is 15 residues. CDR3 sequence reads: CASSLAGGNNYGYTF.

The chain recombines TRBV24-1 with TRBJ2-5; TCRdb designates TRBD2, a call that cannot be tested without DNA. The CDR3 contains 15 residues. Per the germline V gene, CDR1 is KGHDR and CDR2 is SFDVKD. The CDR3 here is CATSDTSGVKETQYF.

The chain has TRBV11-3 and TRBJ1-1. Per germline, CDR1 SGHNT and CDR2 YENEEA. The CDR3 has 16 amino acids. The CDR3 region is CASSLARTAISGEAFF.

The CDR3 loop reads CASSYDGTSATEAYTDTQYF. The chain recombines TRBV6-2 or TRBV6-3 with TRBJ2-3; absent DNA, TCRdb's TRBD2 call cannot be checked. Germline CDR1 and CDR2: MNHEY and SVGEGT. There are 20 residues in the CDR3.

The V gene is TRBV10-3, the J gene TRBJ2-1; TCRdb indicates TRBD2, and absent DNA this call remains unverified. This CDR3 has 20 residues. Germline V gene data show CDR1 as ENHRY and CDR2 as SYGVKD. The CDR3 here is CAIRGILSGTSGSSYNEQFF.

The chain carries TRBV2 and TRBJ1-4; TCRdb's D call of TRBD1 is untestable without DNA. The CDR3 length is 14 residues. Per the germline V gene, CDR1 is SNHLY and CDR2 is FYNNEI. CDR3: CASSVGQGNEKLFF.

The J gene is TRBJ2-5, the V gene TRBV3-1; TCRdb reports TRBD2, a call that lacks DNA to check it against. CDR3 size: 16 residues. CDR1 and CDR2 from the germline V gene are LGHDT and YNNKEL (reference sequence). The CDR3 loop is CASSPSGATSQETQYF.

V and J are TRBV19 and TRBJ2-2; as DNA is missing, the TRBD2 call by TCRdb cannot be tested. The CDR3 length is 16 residues. Germline-derived CDR1 and CDR2 are LNHDA and SQIVND (reference sequence). CDR3 region: CASSIATSGSTGELFF.

This rearrangement joins TRBV7-2 to TRBJ2-1; no DNA is available, so the TRBD1 call from TCRdb remains unchecked. This CDR3 is built from 15 residues. The germline V gene has CDR1 SGHTA and CDR2 FQGNSA. CDR3 sequence reads: CASSLSRGLGNEQFF.

V and J are TRBV11-2 and TRBJ2-3; TCRdb indicates TRBD1, and absent DNA this call remains unverified. Germline assignment: CDR1 SGHAT and CDR2 FQNNGV. The CDR3 spans 15 residues. The CDR3 is CASSLEDRATDTQYF.

The J gene is TRBJ2-7, the V gene TRBV20-1; absent DNA, TCRdb's TRBD2 call cannot be checked. Looked up from germline, CDR1 is DFQATT and CDR2 is SNEGSKA (reference sequence). The length of the CDR3 is 14 residues. The CDR3 spells CSASWLAGTYEQYF.

The chain is built from TRBV28 and TRBJ2-1; TCRdb outputs TRBD2, but without DNA this stays unchecked. This CDR3 has 16 amino acids. From germline, CDR1 is MDHEN and CDR2 SYDVKM. This CDR3 is CASSSFPGTSGNEQFF.

V gene TRBV4-1 combines with J gene TRBJ2-3; TCRdb outputs TRBD2, but without DNA this stays unchecked. Germline assignment: CDR1 MGHRA and CDR2 YSYEKL. There are 15 residues in the CDR3. CDR3 amino acids: CASSLREGPTDTQYF.